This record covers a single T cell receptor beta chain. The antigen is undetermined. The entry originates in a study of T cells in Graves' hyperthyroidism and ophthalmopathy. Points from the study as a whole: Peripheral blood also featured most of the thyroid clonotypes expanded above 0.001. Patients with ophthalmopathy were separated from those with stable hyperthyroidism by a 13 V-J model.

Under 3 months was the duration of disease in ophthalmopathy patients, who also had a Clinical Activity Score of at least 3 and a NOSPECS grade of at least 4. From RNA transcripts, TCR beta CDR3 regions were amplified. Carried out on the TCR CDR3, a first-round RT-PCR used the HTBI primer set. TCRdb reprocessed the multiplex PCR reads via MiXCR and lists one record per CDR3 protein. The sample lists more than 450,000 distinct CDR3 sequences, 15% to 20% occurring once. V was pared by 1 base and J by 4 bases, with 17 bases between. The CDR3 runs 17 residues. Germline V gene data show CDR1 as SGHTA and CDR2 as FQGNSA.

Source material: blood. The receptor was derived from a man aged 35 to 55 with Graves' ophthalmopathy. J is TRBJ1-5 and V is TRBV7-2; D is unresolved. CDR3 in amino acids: CASSLVPRGLANQPQHF. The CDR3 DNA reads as TGTGCCAGCAGCTTAGTTCCACGAGGGCTCGCAAATCAGCCCCAGCATTTT.